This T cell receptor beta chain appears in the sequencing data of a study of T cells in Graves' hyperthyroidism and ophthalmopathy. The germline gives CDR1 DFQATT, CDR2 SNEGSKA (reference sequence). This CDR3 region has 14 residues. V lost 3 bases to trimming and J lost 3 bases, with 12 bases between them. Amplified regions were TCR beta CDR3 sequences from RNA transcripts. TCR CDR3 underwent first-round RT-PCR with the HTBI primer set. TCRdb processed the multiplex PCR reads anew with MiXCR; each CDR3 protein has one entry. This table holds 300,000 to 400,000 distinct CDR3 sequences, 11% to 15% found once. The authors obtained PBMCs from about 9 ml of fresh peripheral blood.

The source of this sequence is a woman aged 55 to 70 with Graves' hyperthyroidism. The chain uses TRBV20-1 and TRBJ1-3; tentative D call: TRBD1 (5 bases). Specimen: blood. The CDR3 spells CSARNGGNGNTIYF. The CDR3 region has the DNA TGCAGTGCTAGGAACGGGGGAAATGGAAACACCATATATTTT.